The entry that follows covers one TCR beta chain sequence. Its antigen is still unknown. The sample belongs to a study of Ad26.COV2.S vaccination and SARS-CoV-2 variants. Study background: Once, or twice with 56 days between doses, Ad26.COV2.S was given intramuscularly. Whole-study results and caveats: Breadth of non-spike TCRs did not differ between vaccinees and placebo recipients. There was a possibility that the TCR breadth and depth analyses underestimated total T cell responses.

Noted treatment: approximately 18 received Ad26.COV2.S at low or high dose, single or two shots; 5 received placebo; per-sample allocation not given. Sampling took place 63 days after the first vaccine or placebo injection. Sequencing was performed with immunoSEQ multiplex PCR; in TCRdb, only in-frame clones are kept and a portion is missing. The sample consists of under 600,000 clones, roughly 87% of them appearing once. The CDR3 loop spans 17 amino acids. V gave up 4 bases and J gave up 5 bases; unmatched junction bases: 8. Per the germline V gene, CDR1 is LGHNA and CDR2 is YNFKEQ. Specimen: peripheral blood, collected in a trial of Ad26.COV2.S vaccine versus placebo. The rearrangement joins TRBV4-2 to TRBJ2-1, with TRBD2 matching over 13 bases. The sequence derives from a person aged 18-60 years who received the Ad26.COV2.S COVID-19 vaccine or a placebo. CDR3: CASSRGLAGVSDNEQFF. The CDR3 nucleotides read TGTGCCAGCAGCCGCGGACTAGCGGGAGTGTCGGACAATGAGCAGTTCTTC.